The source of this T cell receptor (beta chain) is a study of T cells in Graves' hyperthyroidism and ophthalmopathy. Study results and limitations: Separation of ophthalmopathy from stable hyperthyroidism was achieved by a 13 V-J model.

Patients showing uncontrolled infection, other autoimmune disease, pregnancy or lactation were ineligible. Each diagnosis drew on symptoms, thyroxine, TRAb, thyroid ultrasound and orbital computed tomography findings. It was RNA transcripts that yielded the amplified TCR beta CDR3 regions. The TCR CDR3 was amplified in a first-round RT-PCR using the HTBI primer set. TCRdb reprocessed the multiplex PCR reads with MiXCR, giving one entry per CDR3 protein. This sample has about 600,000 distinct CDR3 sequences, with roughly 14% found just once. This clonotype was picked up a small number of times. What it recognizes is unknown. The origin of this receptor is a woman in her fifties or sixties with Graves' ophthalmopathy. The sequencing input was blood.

The CDR3 nucleotides read TGCAGTGCTAGAGATTTGAATAATGAGCAGTTCTTC. This translates into CSARDLNNEQFF. This chain links TRBV20-1 with TRBJ2-1; D is undetermined. This CDR3 is built from 12 residues. Germline CDR1 DFQATT, CDR2 SNEGSKA (reference sequence). The ends were cut back, 0 bases at V and 7 bases at J, with 7 bases in the middle.